The sequence of this T cell receptor beta chain was determined in a study of metastatic and nonmetastatic thyroid tumors. Whole-study context: From malignant and benign thyroid patients, repertoires in blood and in tumor or nodule tissue were compared.

Points on this clone: The antigen remains undetermined.

Until they underwent thyroid surgery, no patient had received any treatment. Findings and limits, study-wide: Significantly greater TCR beta diversity was reportedly found in malignant thyroid tumors than in benign nodules (in blood and tumor).

Original processing methods: The study took CDR3 differences across clinicopathological groups and made a distant-metastasis classifier for papillary thyroid cancer from them. MiXCR reprocessed the PCR reads for TCRdb. These V and J calls originate from TCRdb's pipeline instead of the authors' own analysis. The table records 35,000 to 50,000 clones, 9.5% to 13% of them present only once. Per germline, CDR1 KGHDR and CDR2 SFDVKD. Trimming took 0 bases from V and 4 from J, leaving 8 bases between them. The CDR3 is 14 residues long. The V call is TRBV24-1, the J call TRBJ1-2; no definite D call. Sequencing was done on a sample of blood. The origin of this receptor is a male donor with papillary thyroid cancer or a benign thyroid nodule (not recorded which). Some clones in this sample may be carry-over from other donors' samples. The CDR3 region is CATSDLGSSYGYTF. In nucleotides, the CDR3 is TGTGCCACCAGTGATTTGGGGAGTAGCTATGGCTACACCTTC.